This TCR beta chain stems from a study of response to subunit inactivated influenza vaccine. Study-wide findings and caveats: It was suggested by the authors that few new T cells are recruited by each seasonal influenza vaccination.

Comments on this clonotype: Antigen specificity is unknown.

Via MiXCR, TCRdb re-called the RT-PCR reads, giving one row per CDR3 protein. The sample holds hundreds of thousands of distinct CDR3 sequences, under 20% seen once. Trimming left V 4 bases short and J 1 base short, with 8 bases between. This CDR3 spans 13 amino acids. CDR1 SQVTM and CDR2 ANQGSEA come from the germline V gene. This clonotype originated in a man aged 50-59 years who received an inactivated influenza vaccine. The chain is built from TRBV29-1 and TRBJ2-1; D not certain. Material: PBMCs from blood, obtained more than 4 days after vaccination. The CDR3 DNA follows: TGCAGCGTTGGCCTGGGGTCCTACAATGAGCAGTTCTTC. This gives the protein CSVGLGSYNEQFF.